One sample yielded the 15 T cell receptor beta chains listed below, sequenced in a study of cytomegalovirus exposure and HLA in healthy donors. 13 Jbeta primers and 60 Vbeta primers were used for the PCR. Sequencing was performed with immunoSEQ multiplex PCR; in TCRdb, only in-frame clones are kept and a portion is missing. Here the sample spans over 100,000 clones, roughly 76% being singletons. The sequenced material came from PBMCs. These receptors were taken from a woman between 50 and 59 years old in good health and CMV-seropositive.

This clone is a singleton in its sample. The CDR3 bases are TGCGCCAGCAGCCAAGCGGAACTAGCGGACACAGATACGCAGTATTTT. It specifies CASSQAELADTDTQYF. The rearrangement joins TRBV4-3 to TRBJ2-3; 8 bases are a match to TRBD2. V shed 1 base and J 2 bases; nucleotides not matched to a gene: 5. Germline loops: CDR1 LGHNA, CDR2 YSLEER. The CDR3 extends over 16 amino acids.

This clone was found a few times. This chain uses TRBV19 with TRBJ2-7, with 7 positions matching TRBD1. This CDR3 region has 14 residues. Germline lookup yields CDR1 LNHDA and CDR2 SQIVND (reference sequence). J lost 1 base, V lost 4 bases, and 4 bases had no gene match. The CDR3 DNA follows: TGTGCCAGTAGTAACCGGGACAGATCCTACGAGCAGTACTTC. Translated, it gives CASSNRDRSYEQYF.

This clone appeared a single time. The chain combines TRBV27 with TRBJ1-1; D remains ambiguous. Trimming left V 0 bases short and J 1 base short, with 6 bases between. Germline values: CDR1 MNHEY, CDR2 SMNVEV (reference sequence). This CDR3 is built from 14 residues. The CDR3 is CASSLSSRNTEAFF. DNA of the CDR3: TGTGCCAGCAGTTTATCGTCGAGGAACACTGAAGCTTTCTTT.

The rearrangement links TRBV29-1 to TRBJ2-5, with 8 positions matching TRBD2. Germline V gene lookup returns CDR1 SQVTM and CDR2 ANQGSEA. The CDR3 runs to 15 residues. J was trimmed by 5 bases and V by 4 bases; bases with no gene match: 12. This CDR3 is CSVVSGFGGRETQYF. DNA for the CDR3: TGCAGCGTTGTTTCGGGGTTTGGCGGGAGGGAGACCCAGTACTTC.

The gene calls are TRBV7-6 and TRBJ1-6; D unclear. From germline, CDR1 is SGHVS and CDR2 FNYEAQ. This CDR3 region has 14 residues. V was shortened by 5 bases and J by 14 bases, with 19 bases between the two germline ends. CDR3 residues: CASSPNAGSWSLHF. The CDR3 DNA reads as TGTGCCAGCAGCCCCAACGCGGGCTCTTGGTCCCTCCACTTT.

This clone was observed a handful of times. The genes are TRBV6-5 and TRBJ1-1; D may be TRBD1 (5 bases). This CDR3 has 15 amino acids. Germline V gives CDR1 MNHEY, CDR2 SVGAGI. V was shortened by 8 bases and J by 0 bases, with 16 bases between the two germline ends. CDR3 in DNA: TGTGCCAGCCTGCGGGGCCTGGGCATGAACACTGAAGCTTTCTTT. As protein: CASLRGLGMNTEAFF.

The J gene is TRBJ2-7, the V gene TRBV6-5; 10 bases agree with TRBD1. Germline-derived CDR1 and CDR2 are MNHEY and SVGAGI. This CDR3 has 13 residues. Trimming cost V 8 bases and J 6 bases; bases outside gene matches: 7. The CDR3 DNA reads TGTGCCAGCTACCGGGACAGGGGTCTCGAGCAGTACTTC. Translating it yields CASYRDRGLEQYF.

As DNA, the CDR3 is TGTGCCAGCAGCTTGTGGGGGGGTACTACCTACGAGCAGTACTTC. Protein: CASSLWGGTTYEQYF. The chain employs TRBV5-4 and TRBJ2-7; 7 bases align to TRBD2. V shed 1 base and J 2 bases; nucleotides not matched to a gene: 6. CDR1 is SGHNT and CDR2 is YYREEE in the germline V gene (reference sequence). The CDR3 is 15 amino acids.

The chain uses TRBV7-9 and TRBJ2-7; D perhaps matches TRBD2 (5 bases). The germline V and J ends were trimmed by 5 bases and 9 bases, with 20 bases remaining between them. Per germline, CDR1 SEHNR and CDR2 FQNEAQ (reference sequence). There are 14 residues in the CDR3. The CDR3 is CASSKARVVSGQYF. CDR3 coding DNA: TGTGCCAGCAGCAAGGCCCGGGTCGTCAGCGGGCAGTACTTC. Supplemented by reference TRBV7-9 and TRBJ2-7, the full variable domain reads DTGVSQNPRHKITKRGQNVTFRCDPISEHNRLYWYRQTLGQGPEFLTYFQNEAQLEKSRLLSDRFSAERPKGSFSTLEIQRTEQGDSAMYLCASSKARVVSGQYFGPGTRLTVT.

Note on this clone: Other nucleotide sequences in the sample specify the same CDR3. The chain links TRBV5-6 to TRBJ2-7, with unresolved D. This CDR3 has 12 amino acids. Trimming stripped 1 base from V and 3 bases from J, with 5 bases between. Per the germline V gene, CDR1 is SGHDT and CDR2 is YYEEEE. CDR3 bases: TGTGCCAGCAGCTTGTACAGCTACGAGCAGTACTTC. Translating it yields CASSLYSYEQYF.

The rearrangement uses TRBV2 and TRBJ1-5; 7 bases agree with TRBD1. CDR1 SNHLY and CDR2 FYNNEI come from the germline V gene. This CDR3 comprises 15 residues. The J segment lost 6 bases and the V segment lost 7 bases, leaving 12 bases of the junction unmatched. The CDR3 reads CASTEGALGGQPQHF. DNA for the CDR3: TGTGCCAGCACCGAGGGGGCCTTGGGGGGTCAGCCCCAGCATTTT.

The chain links TRBV18 to TRBJ2-7, with 8 bases that match TRBD2. CDR3 size: 15 residues. Germline V gene data show CDR1 as KGHSH and CDR2 as LQKENI. Trimming at V came to 3 bases and at J to 7 bases, leaving 11 bases not matched to a gene. The CDR3 sequence is CASSPGGLVPLEQYF. The CDR3 region has the DNA TGTGCCAGCTCACCGGGGGGACTAGTCCCCCTGGAGCAGTACTTC.

About this clone: The junction departs from germline at one end; a sequencing error may be responsible. This sequence joins TRBV9 and TRBJ2-5, with 12 bases that match TRBD2. CDR1 and CDR2 (germline): SGDLS, YYNGEE. The CDR3 covers 16 residues. As DNA, the CDR3 is TGTGCCAGCAGCCCGCGGACTAGCGGGACCCAAGGGACCCAGTACTTC. Translating gives CASSPRTSGTQGTQYF.

This chain connects TRBV7-2 to TRBJ2-1, with D unclear. Trimming pared 1 base from V and 8 bases from J, leaving 9 bases between. CDR1 is SGHTA, CDR2 FQGNSA, per germline. This CDR3 comprises 13 residues. The CDR3 bases are TGTGCCAGCAGCTTAGGTCGCGGAGATGAGCAGTTCTTC. Its protein product is CASSLGRGDEQFF.

The chain joins TRBV5-1 to TRBJ2-1; a weak D match, TRBD2 (5 bases). This CDR3 spans 16 amino acids. Germline CDR1 reads SGHRS; CDR2 reads YFSETQ. Trimming took 1 base from V and 4 from J, leaving 15 bases between them. The CDR3 region is CASSLTGSHSYNEQFF. CDR3 in DNA: TGCGCCAGCAGCTTGACGGGGAGCCATAGTTACAATGAGCAGTTCTTC.